The 19 T cell receptor beta chains presented below share a single source sample, sequenced in a study of long-term antiretroviral therapy in people with HIV. Researchers ran immunoSEQ v3.0 at survey level. TCRdb's copy holds only in-frame clones and misses some; the assay was immunoSEQ multiplex PCR. The profile shows 42,000 or so clones, 75% to 90% of them singletons. The sequencing used unsorted PBMCs, collected 3.1 years after starting antiretroviral therapy. These receptors all come from a woman between 45 and 60 years old with HIV.

The rearrangement joins TRBV2 to TRBJ2-1; TRBD2 matches 12 bases. The CDR3 extends over 18 amino acids. J lost 0 bases, V lost 5 bases, and 8 bases had no gene match. CDR1 SNHLY and CDR2 FYNNEI come from the germline V gene. The CDR3 region is CASSYPGLAGSSYNEQFF. In DNA, the CDR3 is TGTGCCAGCAGTTATCCGGGACTAGCGGGCAGCTCCTACAATGAGCAGTTCTTC.

The chain couples TRBV18 to TRBJ2-4; 11 bases align to TRBD2. Germline V gene data show CDR1 as KGHSH and CDR2 as LQKENI. V trimming: 0 bases; J trimming: 0 bases; junction bases outside the gene matches: 10. There are 20 residues in the CDR3. Here the CDR3 DNA reads TGTGCCAGCTCACCACCCCCTCTAGCGGGGGGTTACATAGCCAAAAACATTCAGTACTTC. Its protein is CASSPPPLAGGYIAKNIQYF.

The V and J genes are TRBV7-9 and TRBJ1-1; no definite D call. Trimming took off 1 base at V and 1 base at J, with 4 bases between the two ends. The CDR3 is 13 residues long. CDR1 SEHNR and CDR2 FQNEAQ come from the germline V gene (reference sequence). The DNA for the CDR3 is TGTGCCAGCAGCTTAGACGCGAACACTGAAGCTTTCTTT. Residues: CASSLDANTEAFF.

The V call is TRBV6-5, the J call TRBJ2-3; D ambiguous. This CDR3 is built from 14 residues. The V gene's germline CDR1 is MNHEY and CDR2 SVGAGI. Trimming cost V 7 bases and J 1 base, with 12 bases left between them. The CDR3 DNA follows: TGTGCCAGCAAACCAGAGGATGGCACAGATACGCAGTATTTT. This translates into CASKPEDGTDTQYF.

This chain links TRBV14 with TRBJ1-4, with D possibly matching TRBD1 (5 bases). V lost 4 bases and J lost 8, with 11 bases in between. CDR1 is SGHDN, CDR2 FVKESK, per germline. CDR3 length: 13 amino acids. The CDR3 DNA follows: TGTGCCAGCAGCCGGGGCATTTTGGAAAAACTGTTTTTT. Amino acids: CASSRGILEKLFF.

V and J are TRBV4-1 and TRBJ1-6, with D perhaps TRBD1 (6 bases). The germline V gene has CDR1 MGHRA and CDR2 YSYEKL. The CDR3 has 15 residues. Between the trimmed V and J ends, which lost 0 bases and 10 bases, there was a span of 13 bases. The CDR3 region is CASSQDRGLGSPLHF. In nucleotides, the CDR3 is TGCGCCAGCAGCCAAGACAGGGGCCTAGGGTCACCCCTCCACTTT.

The genes are TRBV7-6 and TRBJ2-2, with D possibly being TRBD1 or TRBD2 (6 bases each). With 3 bases removed from V and 7 bases from J, the gap between germline ends came to 9 bases. Germline-derived CDR1 and CDR2 are SGHVS and FNYEAQ. The CDR3 length is 13 residues. In DNA form, the CDR3 reads TGTGCCAGCAGCTTTGGGGGGCACGGGGAGCTGTTTTTT. The encoded protein is CASSFGGHGELFF.

The chain is built from TRBV29-1 and TRBJ2-2; D is perhaps TRBD1 (5 bases). V lost 3 bases and J lost 5, with 10 bases in between. The V gene's germline CDR1 is SQVTM and CDR2 ANQGSEA. There are 13 residues in the CDR3. The CDR3 protein is CSVDDDSTGELFF. The CDR3 DNA reads TGCAGCGTTGATGATGACAGTACCGGGGAGCTGTTTTTT.

The V and J genes are TRBV2 and TRBJ1-5; D not resolved. The CDR3 has 18 residues. V was pared by 5 bases and J by 1 base, with 21 bases between. Germline V gene data show CDR1 as SNHLY and CDR2 as FYNNEI. The CDR3 protein is CASSPSVSPRRSNQPQHF. The CDR3 DNA sequence: TGTGCCAGCAGTCCCTCGGTGAGTCCCCGGCGAAGCAATCAGCCCCAGCATTTT.

This chain joins TRBV9 and TRBJ2-1, with unresolved D. Germline V gene sequence: CDR1 SGDLS, CDR2 YYNGEE. Deletions cut 0 bases from V and 8 bases from J, with 6 bases between. The CDR3 runs to 12 residues. CDR3 sequence reads: CASSVGIDEQFF. The CDR3 DNA follows: TGTGCCAGCAGCGTAGGTATTGATGAGCAGTTCTTC.

This clone came up a few times. The chain employs TRBV7-9 and TRBJ1-2; D is possibly TRBD1 (6 bases). The CDR3 extends over 11 amino acids. V was trimmed by 9 bases and J by 7 bases, leaving 12 bases between them. The V gene's germline CDR1 is SEHNR and CDR2 FQNEAQ (reference sequence). The CDR3 reads CASQGIGGYTF. Written as DNA, the CDR3 is TGTGCCAGTCAGGGGATTGGTGGCTACACCTTC. The complete variable domain, with remaining parts taken from reference TRBV7-9 and TRBJ1-2, reads DTGVSQNPRHKITKRGQNVTFRCDPISEHNRLYWYRQTLGQGPEFLTYFQNEAQLEKSRLLSDRFSAERPKGSFSTLEIQRTEQGDSAMYLCASQGIGGYTFGSGTRLTVV.

The chain couples TRBV7-9 to TRBJ2-7; 9 nucleotides match TRBD1. Per germline, CDR1 SEHNR and CDR2 FQNEAQ (reference sequence). There are 15 residues in the CDR3. After removal of 3 bases from V and 5 bases from J, the junction contained 8 bases not matched to a gene. CDR3 nucleotides: TGTGCCAGCAGCTTGTCCGGGACAGGGAATCACGAGCAGTACTTC. This gives the protein CASSLSGTGNHEQYF.

V usage is TRBV7-2 and J usage is TRBJ1-4, with TRBD1 matching over 9 bases. With V trimmed by 5 bases and J by 5 bases, 9 bases remained unmatched. The CDR3 spans 16 residues. The V gene's germline CDR1 is SGHTA and CDR2 FQGNSA. Here the CDR3 DNA reads TGTGCCAGCAGCCAAGAGATCGGGACAGGGAATGAAAAACTGTTTTTT. Translation: CASSQEIGTGNEKLFF.

The rearrangement joins TRBV5-6 to TRBJ2-5; no clear D gene. From germline, CDR1 is SGHDT and CDR2 YYEEEE. The CDR3 covers 11 residues. Trimming removed 4 bases at V and 6 bases at J, with 7 bases between. In DNA form, the CDR3 reads TGTGCCAGCAGCACCACAAAGACCCAGTACTTC. As protein: CASSTTKTQYF.

This clone was detected only a few times. The genes are TRBV7-8 and TRBJ1-6; 9 bases agree with TRBD1. V trimming: 2 bases; J trimming: 4 bases; junction bases outside the gene matches: 3. This CDR3 is built from 16 residues. CDR1 SGHVS and CDR2 FQNEAQ come from the germline V gene. The CDR3 coding sequence is TGTGCCAGCAGCTTATTCGGACAGGGGTATAATTCACCCCTCCACTTT. Amino acids: CASSLFGQGYNSPLHF.

The V gene is TRBV13, the J gene TRBJ1-3, with D tentatively TRBD1 (6 bases). Trimming shortened V by 5 bases and J by 0 bases, and 11 bases separated the two germline ends. This CDR3 contains 15 residues. CDR1 PRHDT and CDR2 FYEKMQ come from the germline V gene (reference sequence). The CDR3 DNA reads as TGTGCCAGCAGCCTCGGGGGCTTCTCTGGAAACACCATATATTTT. Translation: CASSLGGFSGNTIYF.

The chain couples TRBV10-3 to TRBJ2-2; 7 nucleotides match TRBD1. Unmatched junction bases numbered 8, after V lost 4 bases and J lost 6 bases. This CDR3 spans 15 amino acids. Per the germline V gene, CDR1 is ENHRY and CDR2 is SYGVKD. The DNA for the CDR3 is TGTGCCATCAGTGCGGTACAGGGGTTATCCGGGGAGCTGTTTTTT. Translation: CAISAVQGLSGELFF.

This chain joins TRBV5-4 and TRBJ2-3; D remains unclear. V was cut by 6 bases and J by 2 bases, with 10 bases left in between. The germline CDR1 and CDR2 sequences are SGHNT and YYREEE (reference sequence). The CDR3 is made up of 13 amino acids. CDR3 in DNA: TGTGCCAGCACAGAGGCCGTCACAGATACGCAGTATTTT. This gives the protein CASTEAVTDTQYF.

The chain combines TRBV2 with TRBJ2-3; D is uncertain. V was cut by 8 bases and J by 0 bases, with 15 bases left in between. Per the germline V gene, CDR1 is SNHLY and CDR2 is FYNNEI. There are 15 residues in the CDR3. CDR3 residues: CASLLDGRSTDTQYF. CDR3 sequence (DNA): TGTGCCAGCCTTTTGGACGGTCGGAGCACAGATACGCAGTATTTT.